The 30 T cell receptor beta chains reported below all come from one sample, sequenced in a study of blood T cells in healthy people across ages. Combining a sample-barcoded 5' primer with a J-beta primer mix, a second PCR ran for 7 to 11 cycles. One entry per CDR3 protein results from TCRdb running MiXCR on the 5' RACE reads. The table has roughly 800,000 distinct CDR3 sequences, around a quarter seen once. This sample was shared with a second study, whose subject was T cells of mothers and their children.

Input material: blood. These receptors originate from a boy aged 5-17 years in good health.

This clonotype was observed once. The chain has TRBV14 and TRBJ2-7; TRBD2 matches at 13 bases. The CDR3 extends over 14 amino acids. The V gene end was trimmed by 5 bases and the J gene end by 6 bases; junction bases not matched to a gene: 4. Germline CDR1 is SGHDN and CDR2 is FVKESK. The CDR3 region has the DNA TGTGCCAGCAGCTTCGGACTAGCGGGAGCCGAGCAGTACTTC. Protein: CASSFGLAGAEQYF.

The chain recombines TRBV4-1 with TRBJ2-3; 13 bases align to TRBD2. The CDR3 runs 16 residues. V lost 4 bases to trimming and J lost 3 bases; unmatched junction nucleotides: 4. Per the germline V gene, CDR1 is MGHRA and CDR2 is YSYEKL. CDR3 sequence (DNA): TGCGCCAGCAGCCGGGCGGGACTAGCGGGAACAGATACGCAGTATTTT. Translated: CASSRAGLAGTDTQYF.

This chain joins TRBV11-2 and TRBJ2-5; TRBD2 aligns across 7 bases. Unmatched junction bases numbered 5, after V lost 0 bases and J lost 1 base. CDR1 and CDR2 (germline): SGHAT, FQNNGV. This CDR3 region has 16 residues. The CDR3 coding sequence is TGTGCCAGCAGCTTAGAAGCGGGGCACATCCAAGAGACCCAGTACTTC. This codes for CASSLEAGHIQETQYF.

This chain uses TRBV24-1 with TRBJ2-1; 9 bases agree with TRBD2. V lost 0 bases, J lost 1 base, and 3 bases stayed unmatched. Germline lookup yields CDR1 KGHDR and CDR2 SFDVKD. The CDR3 contains 17 residues. The CDR3 loop is CATSDLRRGGSYNEQFF. CDR3 DNA sequence: TGTGCCACCAGTGATTTGAGGCGGGGGGGTTCCTACAATGAGCAGTTCTTC.

The rearrangement joins TRBV5-6 to TRBJ2-5; 13 nucleotides line up with TRBD2. The DNA end lines up better with TRBJ2-1; the J call may be wrong. This CDR3 is 15 amino acids long. Germline CDR1 and CDR2: SGHDT and YYEEEE. The CDR3 bases are TGTGCCAGCAGCCCGGGACTAGCGGGGCGGAATGAGCAGTTCTTC. Its protein product is CASSPGLAGRNEQFF.

This clonotype was seen a handful of times. This sequence joins TRBV5-1 and TRBJ2-5; D unresolved. Germline lookup yields CDR1 SGHRS and CDR2 YFSETQ. The length of the CDR3 is 14 residues. Trimming removed 0 bases at V and 0 bases at J, with 6 bases between. CDR3 in amino acids: CASSLGPNQETQYF. The CDR3 DNA follows: TGCGCCAGCAGCTTGGGACCGAACCAAGAGACCCAGTACTTC.

The chain has TRBV29-1 and TRBJ2-6; 9 positions agree with TRBD1. V was pared by 6 bases and J by 0 bases, with 9 bases of the junction left unmatched. The CDR3 loop spans 17 amino acids. Germline CDR1 is SQVTM and CDR2 is ANQGSEA. Here the CDR3 DNA reads TGCAGCGTCATGACCGGGACAGGGATCTCTGGGGCCAACGTCCTGACTTTC. Its protein product is CSVMTGTGISGANVLTF.

This clonotype was seen a few times. The CDR3 coding sequence is TGTGCCAGCAGCCCCACCGGGAGCCCCTACGAGCAGTACTTC. It yields the protein CASSPTGSPYEQYF. The V and J genes are TRBV7-8 and TRBJ2-1, with a possible D match to TRBD2 (6 bases). TRBJ2-7 explains the end of the DNA better; the J call may be wrong. Germline values: CDR1 SGHVS, CDR2 FQNEAQ. This CDR3 is 14 amino acids long.

This chain uses TRBV4-3 with TRBJ2-3; 9 positions match TRBD2. The CDR3 is made up of 17 amino acids. The germline V gene encodes CDR1 LGHNA and CDR2 YSLEER. Trimming removed 0 bases from V and 3 bases from J; junction bases left unmatched: 7. CDR3: CASSQDPASGGTDTQYF. The CDR3 DNA follows: TGCGCCAGCAGCCAAGATCCGGCAAGCGGGGGGACAGATACGCAGTATTTT.

This clonotype was recorded a few times. The chain couples TRBV12-3 or TRBV12-4 to TRBJ2-5, with a tentative D call TRBD1 (6 bases). The DNA end lines up better with TRBJ2-7; the J call may be wrong. This CDR3 is built from 14 residues. In DNA, the CDR3 is TGTGCCAGCAGTTTTTCCTCACAGGGTCGCGAGCAGTACTTC. Its protein is CASSFSSQGREQYF.

The rearrangement uses TRBV7-3 and TRBJ2-7, with TRBD2 matching 14 bases. This CDR3 has 15 amino acids. CDR1 is SGHTA and CDR2 is FQGTGA in the germline V gene. V dropped 5 bases and J dropped 4; count of bases not matched to a gene: 4. CDR3 DNA sequence: TGTGCCAGCAGCATCGGGACTAGCGGGAGTTACGAGCAGTACTTC. Translating it yields CASSIGTSGSYEQYF.

This clonotype was detected only a few times. V usage is TRBV20-1 and J usage is TRBJ2-1; 14 bases match TRBD2. Germline V lookup: CDR1 DFQATT, CDR2 SNEGSKA (reference sequence). The length of the CDR3 is 17 residues. Trimming removed 6 bases from V and 6 bases from J; junction bases left unmatched: 13. The chain's CDR3 is CSARPPLGTSGSNEQFF. The CDR3 DNA sequence: TGCAGTGCCCGACCACCCCTTGGGACTAGCGGGAGCAATGAGCAGTTCTTC.

In this sample, this clonotype turned up a few times. In this CDR3 the conserved last residue, phenylalanine or tryptophan, is missing, so a read error is likely. The J gene is TRBJ2-3, the V gene TRBV5-1; D is perhaps TRBD2 (5 bases). There are 18 residues in the CDR3. Germline assignment: CDR1 SGHRS and CDR2 YFSETQ. V lost 4 bases to trimming and J lost 0 bases, with 21 bases between them. CDR3 sequence: CASSPPEELATSTDTQYL. The CDR3 DNA is TGCGCCAGCAGCCCCCCGGAGGAACTCGCGACTAGCACAGATACGCAGTATCTT.

This clonotype was seen only a few times. CDR3 nucleotides: TGCGCCAGCAGCCCTGAAGCGGGCCCCTCCTACGAGCAGTACTTC. This sequence encodes CASSPEAGPSYEQYF. The chain recombines TRBV4-1 with TRBJ2-5; maybe TRBD2 (6 bases). The J call is doubtful: the DNA matches TRBJ2-7 better. CDR1 and CDR2 from the germline V gene are MGHRA and YSYEKL. There are 15 residues in the CDR3.

The chain has TRBV3-1 and TRBJ2-4; possibly TRBD2 for D (6 bases). The CDR3 is made up of 15 amino acids. V was trimmed by 4 bases and J by 2 bases, leaving 12 bases between them. Germline loops: CDR1 LGHDT, CDR2 YNNKEL (reference sequence). DNA of the CDR3: TGTGCCAGCAGCCCGGCGAGGACTACCAAAAACATTCAGTACTTC. This translates into CASSPARTTKNIQYF.

The table lists this clonotype with a few counts. The chain carries TRBV11-1 and TRBJ2-1; 7 positions match TRBD1. Germline assignment: CDR1 SGHAT and CDR2 FQDESV (reference sequence). Losses at the gene ends were 8 bases for V and 3 bases for J; bases not matched to a gene: 7. The CDR3 is 14 amino acids. The CDR3 spells CASSGQGVYNEQFF. CDR3 DNA: TGTGCCAGCTCGGGTCAGGGGGTCTACAATGAGCAGTTCTTC.

Comment on this clonotype: At one end, the junction sequence differs from germline, possibly due to a read error. The chain links TRBV15 to TRBJ2-5; 10 bases line up with TRBD2. The CDR3 runs to 15 residues. Germline assignment: CDR1 LNHNV and CDR2 YYDKDF (reference sequence). DNA for the CDR3: TGTGCCACCAGCAGAGAAGGAGCGGGGGGGAATGAGCAATTCTTC. Amino acids: CATSREGAGGNEQFF.

This chain connects TRBV29-1 to TRBJ1-5; D ambiguous. Trimming took off 6 bases at V and 4 bases at J, with 10 bases between the two ends. The CDR3 has 12 residues. Germline lookup yields CDR1 SQVTM and CDR2 ANQGSEA. The CDR3 reads CSVTGENQPQHF. The CDR3 DNA reads TGCAGCGTCACTGGGGAAAATCAGCCCCAGCATTTT.

This clonotype was observed a few times. The chain employs TRBV15 and TRBJ1-4; the D is unclear. The V end lost 5 bases, the J end lost 8 bases, and 15 bases lay between the germline ends. The CDR3 is made up of 14 amino acids. Germline V gene sequence: CDR1 LNHNV, CDR2 YYDKDF (reference sequence). CDR3 sequence: CATSLGKLKEKLFF. CDR3 nucleotides: TGTGCCACCAGCCTAGGGAAGTTAAAGGAAAAACTGTTTTTT.

This clonotype was picked up a small number of times. Here the CDR3 DNA reads TGTGCCAGCACCCAGAAAACCCAGGCTTACAATGAGCAGTTCTTC. The encoded protein is CASTQKTQAYNEQFF. The chain couples TRBV7-9 to TRBJ2-1; D uncertain. The V gene lost 7 bases and the J gene lost 4 bases, with 17 bases spanning the gap. This CDR3 contains 15 residues. The germline gives CDR1 SEHNR, CDR2 FQNEAQ (reference sequence).

Points on this clonotype: Since the CDR3 does not end with the conserved phenylalanine or tryptophan, this likely comes from a read error. This chain connects TRBV29-1 to TRBJ2-7; D unclear. V was trimmed by 6 bases and J by 0 bases, leaving 6 bases between them. CDR1 and CDR2 (germline): SQVTM, ANQGSEA. CDR3 length equals 11 residues. CDR3 loop: CSVASSYEQYL. The CDR3 nucleotides are TGCAGCGTGGCGAGCTCCTACGAGCAGTACCTC.

This chain connects TRBV5-4 to TRBJ2-7; no firm D call. The end of the DNA fits TRBJ2-1 better, so the J call may be wrong. Germline CDR1 SGHNT, CDR2 YYREEE (reference sequence). The CDR3 has 13 amino acids. The DNA of the CDR3 is TGTGCCAGCAGCTTACTTTTGGACAATGAGCAGTTCTTC. Amino acids: CASSLLLDNEQFF.

The CDR3 protein is CASFYPGNNEQFF. CDR3 in DNA: TGTGCCAGCTTTTATCCAGGGAACAATGAGCAGTTCTTC. The chain links TRBV18 to TRBJ2-1; D may be TRBD1 (5 bases). Germline V gene sequence: CDR1 KGHSH, CDR2 LQKENI. V lost 7 bases and J lost 5, with 12 bases in between. The CDR3 extends over 13 amino acids.

This chain connects TRBV4-1 to TRBJ2-5; 9 nucleotides agree with TRBD2. Unmatched junction bases numbered 11, after V lost 2 bases and J lost 1 base. The V gene's germline CDR1 is MGHRA and CDR2 YSYEKL. The CDR3 sequence is 18 residues long. CDR3 coding DNA: TGCGCCAGCAGCCAATGGAGTGGAGCGGGAGGCCTCCAAGAGACCCAGTACTTC. It is translated as CASSQWSGAGGLQETQYF.

There are a few counts of this clonotype. The V gene is TRBV5-1, the J gene TRBJ2-7, with no clear D. There are 16 residues in the CDR3. Deletions cut 3 bases from V and 5 bases from J, with 21 bases between. Germline-derived CDR1 and CDR2 are SGHRS and YFSETQ. In nucleotides, the CDR3 is TGCGCCAGCAGCTCCGTGGACCGGCCTCGGACGGACGAGCAGTACTTC. It specifies CASSSVDRPRTDEQYF.

This clonotype came up a few times. The chain couples TRBV6-2 or TRBV6-3 to TRBJ2-5; the D is unclear. Germline V gene data show CDR1 as MNHEY and CDR2 as SVGEGT. Trimming took off 5 bases at V and 2 bases at J, with 15 bases between the two ends. This CDR3 has 15 residues. CDR3 region: CASSDLQPPQETQYF. CDR3 DNA: TGTGCCAGCAGTGATCTTCAGCCTCCTCAAGAGACCCAGTACTTC.

This clonotype was seen only a few times. This chain joins TRBV3-1 and TRBJ2-3; D unresolved. V lost 1 base and J 0 bases, leaving 14 bases between the germline ends. Per the germline V gene, CDR1 is LGHDT and CDR2 is YNNKEL (reference sequence). The CDR3 covers 17 residues. CDR3 loop: CASSQGILGPSTDTQYF. CDR3 in DNA: TGTGCCAGCAGCCAAGGGATTCTAGGTCCTAGCACAGATACGCAGTATTTT.

This clonotype turned up a few times. DNA for the CDR3: TGTGCCAGCAGCCAAGATAATTGGGGGCCACCCTACACCTTC. This codes for CASSQDNWGPPYTF. This chain joins TRBV3-1 and TRBJ1-2, with D possibly being TRBD1 (6 bases). Trimming cost V 0 bases and J 10 bases, with 15 bases left between them. CDR3 length: 14 residues. Per the germline V gene, CDR1 is LGHDT and CDR2 is YNNKEL (reference sequence). Full variable domain (missing parts from reference TRBV3-1 and TRBJ1-2): DTAVSQTPKYLVTQMGNDKSIKCEQNLGHDTMYWYKQDSKKFLKIMFSYNNKELIINETVPNRFSPKSPDKAHLNLHINSLELGDSAVYFCASSQDNWGPPYTFGSGTRLTVV.

The chain joins TRBV12-3 or TRBV12-4 to TRBJ2-3; 11 positions match TRBD1. The CDR3 has 15 residues. Germline trimming cut 7 bases from V and 5 bases from J; bases unmatched to any gene: 8. CDR3 loop: CASTSSGTGGDTQYF. Written as DNA, the CDR3 is TGTGCCAGCACTTCATCCGGGACAGGGGGAGATACGCAGTATTTT.

CDR3 nucleotides: TGTGCCACCAGTGACCCCGGGACAGAGGACACCGGGGAGCTGTTTTTT. Its protein product is CATSDPGTEDTGELFF. The chain combines TRBV24-1 with TRBJ2-2; the match to TRBD1 covers 7 bases. In germline, CDR1 is KGHDR, CDR2 SFDVKD. The CDR3 spans 16 residues. The V segment lost 4 bases and the J segment 3 bases; nucleotides outside the gene matches: 7.